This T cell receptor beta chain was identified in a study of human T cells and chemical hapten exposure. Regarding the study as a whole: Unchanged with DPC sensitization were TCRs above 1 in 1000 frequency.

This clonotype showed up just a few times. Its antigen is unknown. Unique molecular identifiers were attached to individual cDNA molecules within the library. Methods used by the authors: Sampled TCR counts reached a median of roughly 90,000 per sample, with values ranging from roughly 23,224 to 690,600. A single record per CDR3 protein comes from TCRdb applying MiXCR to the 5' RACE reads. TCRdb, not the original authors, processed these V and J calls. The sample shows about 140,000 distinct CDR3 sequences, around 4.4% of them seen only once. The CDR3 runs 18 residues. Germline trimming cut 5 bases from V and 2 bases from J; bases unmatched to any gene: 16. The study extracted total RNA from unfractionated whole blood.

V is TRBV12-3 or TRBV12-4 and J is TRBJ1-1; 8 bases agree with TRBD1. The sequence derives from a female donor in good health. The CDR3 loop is CASSLSPGQANRNTEAFF. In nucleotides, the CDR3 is TGTGCCAGCAGTCTTTCGCCGGGACAGGCGAACCGCAACACTGAAGCTTTCTTT.